This T cell receptor beta chain was profiled in a study of CD8+ T cells in alopecia areata (dated by TCRdb to about 2018). For the study in its entirety: The treated patients, all with moderate-to-severe alopecia areata, were enrolled in an open-label pilot trial of oral tofacitinib given at 5 to 10 mg twice daily. The RNA source kit depended on sample type: the PAXgene miRNA kit for fixed scalp, the miRNeasy kit for PBMCs, and the RNeasy kit for mouse skin. For the treated patients, the SALT score, which quantifies what percentage of scalp surface area is affected, served as the measure of disease severity. High-throughput TCRbeta sequencing was used to examine T cell clonal expansion in alopecia areata in both the C3H/HeJ mouse model and human patients. Human TCRbeta sequencing covered scalp tissue and sorted CD4+ and CD8+ peripheral blood T cells from patchy and totalis/universalis alopecia areata patients and healthy controls. Amplification of TCRbeta CDR3 regions was done by immunoSEQ multiplex PCR using 35 Vbeta forward primers and 13 Jbeta reverse primers. Patients on tofacitinib were biopsied at baseline and after 4 and 24 weeks of treatment, and several of the patients also had a later scalp biopsy. Scalp clonality was compared among normal scalp (n=4), patchy alopecia areata scalp (n=8), and alopecia totalis/universalis scalp (n=8). Patients received tofacitinib for 6 to 18 months and were then followed off drug for 6 months to check for delayed response and recurrence. Overall study outcomes, separate from this receptor: The treated cohort was small, with a single nonresponder, so links between baseline CD8+ expansion and response need larger studies. Compared with normal scalp, lesional scalp, particularly in alopecia totalis/universalis, had higher clonality and more expanded CD8+ clones, which suggests antigenic drive. During tofacitinib treatment, many expanded lesional clones remained in scalp and blood, and this persistence may partly explain relapse after treatment is stopped. Compared with mice, TCR sequences shared between patients were less clear, possibly partly because of HLA diversity across the patient population. Tofacitinib significantly decreased scalp clonality and the number of expanded CD8+ clones among the top 100 scalp clones. Unlike mouse skin, which is dominated by gammadelta T cells, normal human skin has resident alphabeta T cells that are also sequenced, and this complicates analysis of the scalp TCR repertoire.

The method was the immunoSEQ multiplex PCR assay. RNA was extracted from all samples and reverse transcribed into cDNA as template for TCR sequencing. SuperScript III was used to make first-strand cDNA, primed with a 2:1 mix of oligo-dT and random hexamers. A synthetic immune receptor repertoire was used to assess amplification bias, and residual bias was removed computationally. Per the authors' processing: Raw reads were preprocessed for error removal, and CDR3 was defined according to IMGT conventions as running from the conserved cysteine to phenylalanine. To get clonality, Shannon entropy was normalized by log2 of the number of productive unique TCRs and the result was subtracted from 1. CD4 or CD8 identity of scalp clones was inferred by cross-referencing scalp TCRbeta sequences with sorted blood CD4 and CD8 repertoires. Not all clones reach the TCRdb copy of this immuneACCESS table, which keeps in-frame sequences only. Checked studies attribute under half of the gap to unresolved V genes and leave the rest unexplained. The DNA was the basis for D and trimming; V, J and clone size are from that table. The sample yields over 100,000 clones; around 53% were counted once. 12% of the sample is in the top ten clones.

Read against the paper, the sample's time point label means: around 26 weeks on oral tofacitinib. The treatment or condition label on this specimen signifies: oral pan-JAK inhibitor, 5-10 mg twice daily. Peripheral blood and lesional scalp punch biopsies were obtained from patients with alopecia areata. PBMCs were separated by density centrifugation and stained for CD3, CD4 and CD8, after which CD4+ and CD8+ T cells were sorted on a FACSAria. On this clone: Its antigen is unknown. No much larger clone is present one base from it, and per-base qualities are unavailable.

Trimmed from V: 1 base; trimmed from J: 2 bases; junction bases lacking a gene match: 5. The CDR3 measures 15 amino acids from cysteine to phenylalanine. The CDR3 DNA has 45 bases and is translated from base 1. Via the germline V gene, CDR1 is LGHNA and CDR2 YNFKEQ. The receptor was derived from a human donor with alopecia areata. The input for sequencing was CD8+ T cells sorted from blood, taken at week 24, from a patient treated with tofacitinib. The rearranged segments are TRBV4-2 and TRBJ2-7; 7 central nucleotides agree with TRBD1. For the CDR3, the sequence is CASSQVSTGAYEQYF. The DNA reads TGTGCCAGCAGCCAAGTATCTACAGGGGCCTACGAGCAGTACTTC.